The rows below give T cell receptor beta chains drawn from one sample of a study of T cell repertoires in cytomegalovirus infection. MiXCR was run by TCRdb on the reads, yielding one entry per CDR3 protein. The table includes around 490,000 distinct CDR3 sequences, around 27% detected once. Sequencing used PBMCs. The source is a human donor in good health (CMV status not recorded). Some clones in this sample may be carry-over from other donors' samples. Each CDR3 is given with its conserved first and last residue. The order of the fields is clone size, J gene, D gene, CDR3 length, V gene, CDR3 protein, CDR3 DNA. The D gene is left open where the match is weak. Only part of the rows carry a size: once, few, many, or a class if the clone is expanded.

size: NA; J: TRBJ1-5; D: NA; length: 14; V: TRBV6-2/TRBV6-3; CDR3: CASRDTGTEQPQHF; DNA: TGTGCCAGCAGAGATACAGGGACGGAACAGCCCCAGCATTTT
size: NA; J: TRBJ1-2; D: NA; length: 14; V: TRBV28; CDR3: CASRTDGQLLGYTF; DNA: TGTGCCAGCAGAACGGACGGACAACTTCTGGGCTACACCTTC
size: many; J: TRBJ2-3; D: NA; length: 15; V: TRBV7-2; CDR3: CASSLLGGATDTQYF; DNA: TGTGCCAGCAGCTTATTGGGGGGGGCCACAGATACGCAGTATTTT
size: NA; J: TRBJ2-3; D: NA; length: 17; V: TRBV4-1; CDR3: CASSPNLWDPSTDTQYF; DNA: TGCGCCAGCAGCCCAAATCTCTGGGATCCTAGCACAGATACGCAGTATTTT
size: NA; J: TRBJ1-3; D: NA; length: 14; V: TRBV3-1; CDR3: CASSHSTAGNTIYF; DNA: TGTGCCAGCAGCCACTCCACAGCTGGAAACACCATATATTTT
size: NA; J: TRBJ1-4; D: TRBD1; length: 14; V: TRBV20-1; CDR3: CSAPPGTGSLKLFF; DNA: TGCAGTGCTCCTCCTGGGACAGGGTCGCTAAAACTGTTTTTT
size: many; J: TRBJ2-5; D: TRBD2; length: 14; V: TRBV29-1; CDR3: CSVAGAGARETQYF; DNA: TGCAGCGTTGCCGGAGCGGGAGCCCGAGAGACCCAGTACTTC
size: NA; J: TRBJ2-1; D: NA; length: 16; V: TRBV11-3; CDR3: CASSSQYSFADNEQFF; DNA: TGTGCCAGCAGCTCACAGTATTCCTTTGCGGACAATGAGCAGTTCTTC
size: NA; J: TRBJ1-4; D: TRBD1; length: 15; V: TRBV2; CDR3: CASTLSGTGKEKLFF; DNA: TGTGCCAGCACCCTCTCCGGGACAGGGAAGGAAAAACTGTTTTTT
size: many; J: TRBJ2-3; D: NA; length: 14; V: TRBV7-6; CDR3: CASSPRASGYTQYF; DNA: TGTGCCAGCAGCCCCCGTGCTAGTGGGTATACGCAGTATTTT
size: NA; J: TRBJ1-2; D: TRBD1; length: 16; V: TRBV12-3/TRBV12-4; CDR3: CASRTDPGQGLYGYTF; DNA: TGTGCCAGCAGAACCGACCCAGGACAGGGGCTCTATGGCTACACCTTC
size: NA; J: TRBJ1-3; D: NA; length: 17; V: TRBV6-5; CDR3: CASSPLGRGETGNTIYF; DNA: TGTGCCAGCAGTCCACTCGGGCGGGGAGAAACTGGAAACACCATATATTTT
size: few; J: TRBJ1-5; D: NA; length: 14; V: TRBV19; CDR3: CASNRVDSNQPQHF; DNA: TGTGCCAGCAACAGGGTCGATAGCAATCAGCCCCAGCATTTT
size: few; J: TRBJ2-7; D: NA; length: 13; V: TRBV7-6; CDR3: CASSLSSTYEQYF; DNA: TGTGCCAGCAGCTTAAGCTCGACCTACGAGCAGTACTTC
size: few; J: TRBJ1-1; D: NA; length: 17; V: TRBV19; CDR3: CASSLRDPTIWNTEAFF; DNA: TGTGCCAGTAGTCTACGAGACCCTACGATTTGGAACACTGAAGCTTTCTTT
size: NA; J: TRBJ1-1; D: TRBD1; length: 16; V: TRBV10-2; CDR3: CASSDRDRAINTEAFF; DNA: TGCGCCAGCAGTGATCGGGACAGGGCCATTAACACTGAAGCTTTCTTT
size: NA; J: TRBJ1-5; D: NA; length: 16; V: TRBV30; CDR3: CAWSPAGEWGYQPQHF; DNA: TGTGCCTGGAGCCCAGCGGGGGAATGGGGCTACCAGCCCCAGCATTTT
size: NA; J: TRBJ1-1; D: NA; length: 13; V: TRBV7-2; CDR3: CASSWTVNTEAFF; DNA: TGTGCCAGCAGCTGGACAGTCAACACTGAAGCTTTCTTT
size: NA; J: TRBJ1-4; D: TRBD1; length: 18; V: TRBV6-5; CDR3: CASSYSRPGTAVGEKLFF; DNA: TGTGCCAGCAGTTACTCGAGACCCGGGACAGCGGTCGGGGAAAAACTGTTTTTT
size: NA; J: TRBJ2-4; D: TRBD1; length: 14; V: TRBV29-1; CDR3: CSVGTGGGKNIQYF; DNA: TGCAGCGTGGGGACAGGGGGAGGCAAAAACATTCAGTACTTC
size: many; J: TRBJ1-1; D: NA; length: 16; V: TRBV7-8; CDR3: CASSLMMRRGDTEAFF; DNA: TGTGCCAGCAGCTTAATGATGAGGCGGGGTGACACTGAAGCTTTCTTT
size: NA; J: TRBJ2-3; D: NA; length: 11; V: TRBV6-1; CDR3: CSTGEADTQYF; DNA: TGCTCTACCGGGGAGGCAGATACGCAGTATTTT
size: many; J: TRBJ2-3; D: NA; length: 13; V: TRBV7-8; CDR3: CASSPGPTDTQYF; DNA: TGTGCCAGCAGCCCAGGCCCCACAGATACGCAGTATTTT
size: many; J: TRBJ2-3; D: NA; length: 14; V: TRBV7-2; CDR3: CASSSTTGPDTQYF; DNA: TGTGCCAGCAGCTCGACCACAGGGCCAGATACGCAGTATTTT
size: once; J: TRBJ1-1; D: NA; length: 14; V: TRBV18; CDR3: CASSPRTVGTEAFF; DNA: TGTGCCAGCTCACCCCGGACGGTGGGGACTGAAGCTTTCTTT
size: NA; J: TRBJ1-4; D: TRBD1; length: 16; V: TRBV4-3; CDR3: CANSQDPGQGIEKLFF; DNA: TGCGCCAACAGCCAAGATCCGGGACAGGGGATTGAAAAACTGTTTTTT
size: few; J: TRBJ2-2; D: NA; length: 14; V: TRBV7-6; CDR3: CASSLAPKPGELFF; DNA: TGTGCCAGCAGCTTAGCGCCTAAACCCGGGGAGCTGTTTTTT
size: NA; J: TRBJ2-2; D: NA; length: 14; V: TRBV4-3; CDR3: CASSIGENTGELFF; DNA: TGCGCCAGCAGCATTGGCGAGAACACCGGGGAGCTGTTTTTT
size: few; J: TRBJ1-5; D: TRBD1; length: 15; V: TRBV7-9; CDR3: CASSPDRGRDQPQHF; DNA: TGTGCCAGCAGCCCTGACAGGGGCCGCGATCAGCCCCAGCATTTT
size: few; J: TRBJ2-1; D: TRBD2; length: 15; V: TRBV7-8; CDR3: CAGTEASGRADEQFF; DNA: TGTGCCGGCACCGAGGCTAGCGGGAGGGCTGATGAGCAGTTCTTC
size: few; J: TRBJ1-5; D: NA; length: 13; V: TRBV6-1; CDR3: CASSEMGYQPQHF; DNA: TGTGCCAGCAGTGAAATGGGGTATCAGCCCCAGCATTTT
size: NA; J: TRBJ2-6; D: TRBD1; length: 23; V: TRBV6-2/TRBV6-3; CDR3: CASSSTPLLVGTGGRSGANVLTF; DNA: TGTGCCAGCAGTAGTACCCCGCTTCTTGTAGGGACAGGGGGCAGATCTGGGGCCAACGTCCTGACTTTC
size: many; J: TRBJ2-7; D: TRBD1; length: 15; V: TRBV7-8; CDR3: CASSPGQGIGYEQYF; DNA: TGTGCCAGCAGCCCAGGACAGGGTATTGGTTACGAGCAGTACTTC
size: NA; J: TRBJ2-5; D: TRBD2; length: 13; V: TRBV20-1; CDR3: CSASTSGRETQYF; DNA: TGCAGTGCTTCCACTAGCGGGAGGGAGACCCAGTACTTC
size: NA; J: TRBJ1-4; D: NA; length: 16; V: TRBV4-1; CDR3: CASSEDYQGPNEKLFF; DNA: TGCGCCAGCAGCGAAGATTATCAGGGACCTAATGAAAAACTGTTTTTT
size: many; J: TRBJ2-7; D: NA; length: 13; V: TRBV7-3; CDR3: CASSSSRDYEQYF; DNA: TGTGCCAGCAGCTCGTCCCGGGACTACGAGCAGTACTTC
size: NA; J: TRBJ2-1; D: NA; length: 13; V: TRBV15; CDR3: CATSSGGYNEQFF; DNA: TGTGCCACCAGCAGTGGGGGTTACAATGAGCAGTTCTTC
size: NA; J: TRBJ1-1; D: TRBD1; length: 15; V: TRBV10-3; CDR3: CAISERTGKNTEAFF; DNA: TGTGCCATCAGTGAGAGGACAGGGAAGAACACTGAAGCTTTCTTT
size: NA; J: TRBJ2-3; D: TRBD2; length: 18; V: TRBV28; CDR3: CASSSVTQREGRFYTQYF; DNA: TGTGCCAGCAGTTCCGTGACCCAGCGGGAGGGCCGTTTTTATACGCAGTATTTT
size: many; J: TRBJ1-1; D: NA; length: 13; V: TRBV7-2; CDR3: CASETEMNTEAFF; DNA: TGTGCCAGCGAGACAGAGATGAACACTGAAGCTTTCTTT
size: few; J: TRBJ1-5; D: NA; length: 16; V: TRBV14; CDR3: CASSQDSRDRGQPQHF; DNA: TGTGCCAGCAGCCAAGATTCTAGGGACCGGGGGCAGCCCCAGCATTTT
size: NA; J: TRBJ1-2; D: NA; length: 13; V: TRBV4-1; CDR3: CASSQGPSYGYTF; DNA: TGTGCCAGCAGCCAAGGACCCTCCTATGGCTACACCTTC
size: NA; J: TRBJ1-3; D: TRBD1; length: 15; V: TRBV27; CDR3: CASSPQGSSGNTIYF; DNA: TGTGCCAGCAGCCCACAGGGGTCCTCTGGAAACACCATATATTTT
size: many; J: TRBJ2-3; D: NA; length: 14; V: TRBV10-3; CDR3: CAISESINTDTQYF; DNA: TGTGCCATCAGTGAGTCTATAAACACAGATACGCAGTATTTT